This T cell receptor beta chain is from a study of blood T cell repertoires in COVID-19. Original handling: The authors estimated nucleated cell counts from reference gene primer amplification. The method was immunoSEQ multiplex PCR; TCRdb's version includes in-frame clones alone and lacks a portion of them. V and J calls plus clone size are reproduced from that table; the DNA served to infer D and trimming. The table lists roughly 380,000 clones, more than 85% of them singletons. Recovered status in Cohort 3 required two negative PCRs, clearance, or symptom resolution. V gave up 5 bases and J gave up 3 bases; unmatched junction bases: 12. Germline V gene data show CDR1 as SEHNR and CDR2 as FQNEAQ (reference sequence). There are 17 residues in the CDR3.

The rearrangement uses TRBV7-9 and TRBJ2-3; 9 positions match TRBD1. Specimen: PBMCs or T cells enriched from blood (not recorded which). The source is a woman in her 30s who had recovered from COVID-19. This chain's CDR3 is CASSPPRTGDLTDTQYF. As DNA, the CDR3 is TGTGCCAGCAGCCCCCCGCGGACAGGGGATTTGACAGATACGCAGTATTTT. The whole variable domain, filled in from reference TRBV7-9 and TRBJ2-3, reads DTGVSQNPRHKITKRGQNVTFRCDPISEHNRLYWYRQTLGQGPEFLTYFQNEAQLEKSRLLSDRFSAERPKGSFSTLEIQRTEQGDSAMYLCASSPPRTGDLTDTQYFGPGTRLTVL.